This T cell receptor beta chain is from a study of T cell responses to AZD1222 COVID-19 vaccine. Study-level findings and limits: Repertoire sampling occurred only after the peak T cell response. The donor cohort was predominantly white British with a female majority, and clonal diversity may have been underestimated.

For this clone: Its antigen is undetermined.

In germline, CDR1 is ENHRY, CDR2 SYGVKD. Between the trimmed V and J ends, which lost 0 bases and 0 bases, there was a span of 8 bases. The CDR3 loop spans 15 amino acids. Profiled with immunoSEQ multiplex PCR; TCRdb holds only in-frame clones, not every one. The sample has 98,000 or so clones, roughly 86% seen once; the top ten hold 3% to 3.5%. The chain links TRBV10-3 to TRBJ1-1; D not resolved. This specimen consisted of peripheral blood, obtained 28 days after the second dose of the MenACWY control vaccine. The TCR comes from an adult who received the MenACWY meningococcal vaccine as a control. The CDR3 loop is CAISESARLNTEAFF. DNA of the CDR3: TGTGCCATCAGTGAGTCGGCCAGGTTGAACACTGAAGCTTTCTTT.